This T cell receptor beta chain was sequenced for a study of blood T cell repertoires in COVID-19. Study in general: Material from acute and convalescent COVID-19 was sourced from the United States, Italy and Spain. Nucleic acid was either cDNA or gDNA, and it came from T cells, B-cell-depleted T cells, or PBMCs.

Trimming took 0 bases from V and 0 from J, leaving 9 bases between them. CDR3 length: 16 residues. CDR1 is LGHDT, CDR2 YNNKEL, per germline (reference sequence). Per the study methods: Reference gene primer amplification gave nucleated cell count estimates. Repertoires were generated with immunoSEQ multiplex PCR, while TCRdb's copy carries only in-frame clones and drops some. V, J and clone size are those of that table, while D and trimming were read from the DNA. This sample yields roughly 150,000 clones, of which 80% to 90% are seen a single time; about 15% belongs to the top ten. The rearrangement joins TRBV3-1 (or the pseudogene TRBV3-2) to TRBJ2-1; D unresolved. The receptor's source is a woman aged 40 to 50 with acute or convalescent COVID-19. The sample was peripheral blood. The CDR3 here is CASSQEQFGSYNEQFF. In nucleotides, the CDR3 is TGTGCCAGCAGCCAAGAGCAGTTTGGCTCCTACAATGAGCAGTTCTTC.